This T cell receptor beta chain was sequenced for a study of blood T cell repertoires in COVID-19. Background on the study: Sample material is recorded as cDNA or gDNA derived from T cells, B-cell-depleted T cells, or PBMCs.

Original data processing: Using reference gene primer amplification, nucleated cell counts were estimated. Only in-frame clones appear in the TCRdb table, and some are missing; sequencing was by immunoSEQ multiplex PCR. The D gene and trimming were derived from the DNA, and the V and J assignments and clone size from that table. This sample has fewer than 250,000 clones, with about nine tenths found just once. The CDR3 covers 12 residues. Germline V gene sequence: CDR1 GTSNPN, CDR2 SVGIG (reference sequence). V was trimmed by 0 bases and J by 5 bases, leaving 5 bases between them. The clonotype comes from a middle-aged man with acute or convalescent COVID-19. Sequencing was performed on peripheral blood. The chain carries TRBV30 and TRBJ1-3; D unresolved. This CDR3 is CAWSVNRNTIYF. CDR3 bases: TGTGCCTGGAGTGTAAATAGAAACACCATATATTTT.